These 17 T cell receptor beta chains came from one sample sequenced in a study of PD-1 blockade in classical Hodgkin lymphoma. All patients relapsed after autologous stem cell transplantation, and brentuximab vedotin exposure varied. The assay was immunoSEQ multiplex PCR, and TCRdb's table has in-frame clones only and misses some. The sample holds approximately 90,000 clones, roughly 91% seen once. The source material was peripheral blood mononuclear cells (PBMCs), sampled before the second cycle of nivolumab. All receptors derive from a human donor with classical Hodgkin lymphoma.

The gene calls are TRBV6-1 and TRBJ1-1; D not certain. The CDR3 is 13 residues long. The germline gives CDR1 MNHNS, CDR2 SASEGT. V lost 0 bases and J lost 6, with 8 bases in between. The CDR3: CASSEARLAEAFF. The CDR3 DNA is TGTGCCAGCAGTGAAGCTAGGCTCGCTGAAGCTTTCTTT.

This sequence joins TRBV7-8 and TRBJ1-1; D not certain. In germline, CDR1 is SGHVS, CDR2 FQNEAQ. Trimming left V 5 bases short and J 1 base short, with 14 bases between. The CDR3 loop spans 15 amino acids. The CDR3 nucleotides are TGTGCCAGCAGCCCCATGGAGGGAGGGAACACTGAAGCTTTCTTT. Its protein product is CASSPMEGGNTEAFF. The variable domain in full, completed from reference TRBV7-8 and TRBJ1-1, reads GAGVSQSPRYKVAKRGQDVALRCDPISGHVSLFWYQQALGQGPEFLTYFQNEAQLDKSGLPSDRFFAERPEGSVSTLKIQRTQQEDSAVYLCASSPMEGGNTEAFFGQGTRLTVV.

The CDR3 is CSVELRRDRGYEQYF. CDR3 bases: TGCAGCGTTGAACTCCGCCGGGACAGGGGATACGAGCAGTACTTC. This rearrangement joins TRBV29-1 to TRBJ2-7; 10 nucleotides align to TRBD1. CDR1 SQVTM and CDR2 ANQGSEA come from the germline V gene. V trimming: 2 bases; J trimming: 4 bases; junction bases outside the gene matches: 8. CDR3 length equals 15 residues.

The chain combines TRBV30 with TRBJ1-1, with 8 bases matching TRBD1. The J segment lost 1 base and the V segment lost 7 bases, leaving 11 bases of the junction unmatched. Germline loops: CDR1 GTSNPN, CDR2 SVGIG (reference sequence). This CDR3 region has 15 residues. This CDR3 is CASTSTGAWNTEAFF. As DNA, the CDR3 is TGTGCCTCTACGTCGACAGGGGCGTGGAACACTGAAGCTTTCTTT.

This clone was picked up a small number of times. V usage is TRBV18 and J usage is TRBJ2-7; 9 nucleotides match TRBD2. Per the germline V gene, CDR1 is KGHSH and CDR2 is LQKENI. CDR3 length: 18 amino acids. The V and J ends lost 8 bases and 1 base, in that order; junction bases with no gene match: 18. DNA of the CDR3: TGTGCCAGCCGTGGCCGGGAGGGAACTAGCGGGTTGTCCTACGAGCAGTACTTC. Translated, it gives CASRGREGTSGLSYEQYF.

The chain employs TRBV7-9 and TRBJ2-1, with D unresolved. Trimming took 5 bases from V and 3 from J, leaving 8 bases between them. Per germline, CDR1 SEHNR and CDR2 FQNEAQ (reference sequence). This CDR3 is 13 amino acids long. In DNA form, the CDR3 reads TGTGCCAGCAGCGAGAGCCTCTACAATGAGCAGTTCTTC. As protein: CASSESLYNEQFF.

V gene TRBV7-9 combines with J gene TRBJ2-7, with 10 bases aligning to TRBD2. This CDR3 is built from 14 residues. CDR1 is SEHNR, CDR2 FQNEAQ, per germline (reference sequence). The V gene end was trimmed by 4 bases and the J gene end by 6 bases; junction bases not matched to a gene: 6. The CDR3 sequence: CASSSTPSGGEQYF. The CDR3 nucleotides read TGTGCCAGCAGCTCGACCCCTAGCGGGGGCGAGCAGTACTTC.

This chain uses TRBV7-6 with TRBJ2-5; tentative D call: TRBD2 (5 bases). CDR3 length: 15 residues. Germline CDR1 and CDR2: SGHVS and FNYEAQ. Between the trimmed V and J ends, which lost 2 bases and 5 bases, there was a span of 15 bases. CDR3 in DNA: TGTGCCAGCAGCTTAACGCTACTAGGCTGGGAGACCCAGTACTTC. This translates into CASSLTLLGWETQYF.

A single count supports this clone. V and J are TRBV18 and TRBJ1-5; tentative D call: TRBD1 (6 bases). The length of the CDR3 is 13 residues. Germline V gives CDR1 KGHSH, CDR2 LQKENI. The V end lost 3 bases, the J end lost 7 bases, and 10 bases lay between the germline ends. CDR3 amino acids: CASSPSRGQPQHF. The CDR3 DNA sequence: TGTGCCAGCTCACCGAGCAGGGGACAGCCCCAGCATTTT.

The rearrangement links TRBV9 to TRBJ1-1, with D maybe TRBD1 (6 bases). Germline lookup yields CDR1 SGDLS and CDR2 YYNGEE. V was trimmed by 2 bases and J by 2 bases, leaving 10 bases between them. This CDR3 is 14 amino acids long. The CDR3 region is CASSVGQSNTEAFF. The CDR3 DNA sequence: TGTGCCAGCAGCGTCGGACAGTCCAACACTGAAGCTTTCTTT.

The chain recombines TRBV5-1 with TRBJ2-7; maybe TRBD2 (5 bases). Germline CDR1 SGHRS, CDR2 YFSETQ. CDR3 length: 13 residues. V shed 4 bases and J shed 4 bases, with 12 bases lying between them. The CDR3 sequence is CASSPEGEYEQYF. The CDR3 DNA reads TGCGCCAGCAGCCCTGAGGGAGAGTACGAGCAGTACTTC. The full variable domain, with the rest looked up from reference TRBV5-1 and TRBJ2-7, is KAGVTQTPRYLIKTRGQQVTLSCSPISGHRSVSWYQQTPGQGLQFLFEYFSETQRNKGNFPGRFSGRQFSNSRSEMNVSTLELGDSALYLCASSPEGEYEQYFGPGTRLTVT.

The rearrangement joins TRBV28 to TRBJ1-2; D is uncertain. Germline CDR1 reads MDHEN; CDR2 reads SYDVKM. V dropped 3 bases and J dropped 8 bases, with 13 bases sitting between them. The CDR3 has 13 residues. Here the CDR3 DNA reads TGTGCCAGCAGTTTTTCCCTATCCCCCGGCTACACCTTC. Encoded protein: CASSFSLSPGYTF.

The chain couples TRBV7-3 to TRBJ1-3; TRBD1 is a possible D gene (6 bases). The CDR3 is 17 amino acids. Germline CDR1 and CDR2: SGHTA and FQGTGA. V gave up 5 bases and J gave up 0 bases, with 17 bases separating them. The CDR3: CASSADSTILSGNTIYF. As DNA, the CDR3 is TGTGCCAGCAGCGCGGACAGCACAATCCTCTCTGGAAACACCATATATTTT.

This chain's CDR3 is CASSLGGTKRGIQYF. As DNA, the CDR3 is TGTGCCAGCAGCTTAGGGGGGACCAAAAGGGGCATTCAGTACTTC. The gene calls are TRBV11-2 and TRBJ2-4, with D perhaps TRBD1 or TRBD2 (5 bases each). Germline lookup yields CDR1 SGHAT and CDR2 FQNNGV. The CDR3 length is 15 residues. Trimming took 1 base from V and 9 from J, leaving 16 bases between them.

This CDR3 reads CASSQQGIDGYTF. The DNA for the CDR3 is TGTGCCAGCAGTCAACAGGGGATCGATGGCTACACCTTC. The chain is built from TRBV6-6 and TRBJ1-2, with 7 bases identical to TRBD1. CDR1 is MNHNY, CDR2 SVGAGI, per germline (reference sequence). This CDR3 is built from 13 residues. J lost 6 bases, V lost 5 bases, and 6 bases had no gene match.

V and J are TRBV10-1 and TRBJ2-2; a weak D match, TRBD2 (6 bases). V lost 8 bases and J lost 7, with 17 bases in between. From germline, CDR1 is WNHNN and CDR2 SYGVQD (reference sequence). The CDR3 is 14 residues long. The CDR3 DNA follows: TGCGCCAGCGGTGCGACTAGTGGAATCGGGGAGCTGTTTTTT. It yields the protein CASGATSGIGELFF.

The chain combines TRBV10-3 with TRBJ2-1, with D possibly TRBD1 on 6 matching bases. The CDR3 totals 17 residues. Looked up from germline, CDR1 is ENHRY and CDR2 is SYGVKD. Trimming removed 2 bases at V and 0 bases at J, with 14 bases between. This CDR3 is CAISESTGHYSYNEQFF. CDR3 bases: TGTGCCATCAGTGAGAGCACGGGACACTACTCCTACAATGAGCAGTTCTTC.